Each of the 10 T cell receptor beta chains below was sequenced from the same sample in a study of control samples from healthy donors and cancer patients. Assay: immunoSEQ multiplex PCR; the TCRdb copy retains only in-frame clones and omits some. The sample holds about 150,000 clones; about 94% are singletons and the top ten take about 0.73%. Sequenced sample: blood. These receptors all stem from a woman in her twenties or thirties in good health.

The chain combines TRBV19 with TRBJ2-1; 9 bases agree with TRBD2. Germline trimming cut 6 bases from V and 4 bases from J; bases unmatched to any gene: 7. The V gene's germline CDR1 is LNHDA and CDR2 SQIVND (reference sequence). The CDR3 extends over 15 amino acids. The CDR3 coding sequence is TGTGCCAGTAGCCAGGGGCGGGGGGGATACAATGAGCAGTTCTTC. This encodes CASSQGRGGYNEQFF.

V usage is TRBV25-1 and J usage is TRBJ2-5; possibly TRBD2 for D (5 bases). The CDR3 is 15 residues long. CDR1 MGHDK and CDR2 SYGVNS come from the germline V gene. The ends were cut back, 0 bases at V and 4 bases at J, with 12 bases in the middle. The CDR3 DNA sequence: TGTGCCAGCAGTGAATACCCCGGCGGGCGAGAGACCCAGTACTTC. Residues: CASSEYPGGRETQYF.

This clone has only a few counts. The chain carries TRBV7-2 and TRBJ2-7; 8 positions agree with TRBD1. From germline, CDR1 is SGHTA and CDR2 FQGNSA. J gave up 6 bases and V 5 bases, and 6 bases lay outside the gene matches. The CDR3 length is 13 residues. The CDR3 reads CASSRQGRIEQYF. The CDR3 coding sequence is TGTGCCAGCAGCCGACAGGGGAGAATCGAGCAGTACTTC.

The chain recombines TRBV12-3 or TRBV12-4 with TRBJ2-5; no definite D call. The CDR3 sequence is 11 residues long. Trimming cost V 6 bases and J 4 bases, with 6 bases left between them. This chain's CDR3 is CASRGLETQYF. In DNA, the CDR3 is TGTGCCAGCAGGGGCCTAGAGACCCAGTACTTC.

The rearrangement joins TRBV3-1 (or the pseudogene TRBV3-2) to TRBJ1-2; D not resolved. The V end was cut by 8 bases, the J end by 7 bases, with 20 bases between. Germline lookup yields CDR1 LGHDT and CDR2 YNNKEL (reference sequence). CDR3 length: 14 residues. The CDR3 nucleotides are TGTGCCAGCGCGGAGCGACCCACGGCAGGTGGCTACACCTTC. Protein product: CASAERPTAGGYTF.

The chain uses TRBV28 and TRBJ2-3; 9 bases agree with TRBD2. Trimming cost V 6 bases and J 8 bases; bases outside gene matches: 12. The CDR3 covers 15 residues. Germline CDR1 MDHEN, CDR2 SYDVKM. CDR3 DNA: TGTGCCAGCAGCCATCGCGTAGCGGGAGTAGGTACGCAGTATTTT. Translation gives CASSHRVAGVGTQYF.

This clone appeared once. The rearrangement links TRBV6-5 to TRBJ2-1, with D possibly matching TRBD2 (5 bases). The germline gives CDR1 MNHEY, CDR2 SVGAGI. The CDR3 length is 13 residues. V was pared by 8 bases and J by 5 bases, with 13 bases between. The DNA for the CDR3 is TGTGCCAGCCGAGGGCTTATTCACAATGAGCAGTTCTTC. It specifies CASRGLIHNEQFF.

V gene TRBV7-9 combines with J gene TRBJ2-1; D uncertain. The CDR3 sequence is 11 residues long. The germline V gene has CDR1 SEHNR and CDR2 FQNEAQ (reference sequence). The V gene lost 1 base and the J gene lost 7 bases, with 2 bases spanning the gap. The chain's CDR3 is CASSLGNEQFF. The DNA for the CDR3 is TGTGCCAGCAGCTTAGGGAATGAGCAGTTCTTC.

This clone was seen only once. The V and J genes are TRBV7-9 and TRBJ2-7, with a tentative D call TRBD2 (6 bases). V was shortened by 6 bases and J by 0 bases, with 9 bases between the two germline ends. The germline gives CDR1 SEHNR, CDR2 FQNEAQ (reference sequence). This CDR3 spans 13 amino acids. CDR3 residues: CASREGSSYEQYF. CDR3 in DNA: TGTGCCAGCAGGGAGGGGAGCTCCTACGAGCAGTACTTC.

This chain joins TRBV28 and TRBJ2-7, with 7 bases aligning to TRBD1. The CDR3 spans 13 residues. V gave up 4 bases and J gave up 5 bases; unmatched junction bases: 5. Germline CDR1 is MDHEN and CDR2 is SYDVKM. The CDR3 loop reads CASSSPDRDEQYF. CDR3 sequence (DNA): TGTGCCAGCAGTTCGCCCGACAGGGACGAGCAGTACTTC.